In this sample, the clone carrying this T cell receptor beta chain turned up once. Its target is unknown. This sample is part of a study of T cell clones after liver transplantation. On the study more broadly: Liver transplant recipients had immunosuppression withdrawal attempted within 2 years. As an antigen-independent comparator, third-party-reactive TCRbeta sequences came from pre-transplant mixed lymphocyte reactions. General observations from the study: Migration into the graft, not deletion, may explain lost graft donor-reactive T cells.

Looked up from germline, CDR1 is SGHRS and CDR2 is YFSETQ. The CDR3 runs to 16 residues. Trimming took 4 bases from V and 4 from J, leaving 19 bases between them. The assay was immunoSEQ multiplex PCR, and TCRdb's table has in-frame clones only and misses some. The sample includes tens of thousands of clones, around 93% of them seen just once. Unstimulated PBMCs were sorted into CD3+CD4+ and CD3+CD8+ populations. This specimen consisted of CD4+ T cells from blood, obtained less than 26 months after liver transplant. This clonotype originated in a human patient who received a liver transplant. The graft donor may have given rise to some T cells. The chain joins TRBV5-1 to TRBJ2-3; tentatively, D is TRBD1 or TRBD2 (5 bases each). CDR3 amino acids: CASSPLGTTRADTQYF. DNA of the CDR3: TGCGCCAGCAGCCCACTGGGGACCACGAGGGCAGATACGCAGTATTTT.